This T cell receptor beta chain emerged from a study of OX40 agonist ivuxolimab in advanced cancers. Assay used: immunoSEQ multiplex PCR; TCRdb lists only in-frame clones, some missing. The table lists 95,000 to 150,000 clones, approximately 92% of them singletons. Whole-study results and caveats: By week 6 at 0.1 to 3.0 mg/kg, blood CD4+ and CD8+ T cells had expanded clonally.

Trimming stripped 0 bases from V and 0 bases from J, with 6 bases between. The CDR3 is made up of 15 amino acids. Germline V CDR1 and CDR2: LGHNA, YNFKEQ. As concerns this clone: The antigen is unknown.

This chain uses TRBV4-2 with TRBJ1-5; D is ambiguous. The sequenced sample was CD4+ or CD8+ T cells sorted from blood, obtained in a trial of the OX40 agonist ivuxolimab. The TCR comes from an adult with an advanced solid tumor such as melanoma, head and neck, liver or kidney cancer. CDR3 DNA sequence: TGTGCCAGCAGCCAAGAGCGAGATAGCAATCAGCCCCAGCATTTT. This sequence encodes CASSQERDSNQPQHF.